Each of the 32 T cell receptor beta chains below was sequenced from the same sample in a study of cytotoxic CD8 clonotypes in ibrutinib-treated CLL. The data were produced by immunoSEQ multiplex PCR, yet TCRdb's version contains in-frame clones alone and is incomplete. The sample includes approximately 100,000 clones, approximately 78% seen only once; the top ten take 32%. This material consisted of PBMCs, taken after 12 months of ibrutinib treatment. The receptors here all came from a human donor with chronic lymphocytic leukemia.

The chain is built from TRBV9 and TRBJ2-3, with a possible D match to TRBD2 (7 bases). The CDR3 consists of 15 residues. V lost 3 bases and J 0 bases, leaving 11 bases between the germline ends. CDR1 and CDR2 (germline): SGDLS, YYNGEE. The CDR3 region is CASSGGGASTDTQYF. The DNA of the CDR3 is TGTGCCAGCAGCGGAGGGGGGGCTAGCACAGATACGCAGTATTTT. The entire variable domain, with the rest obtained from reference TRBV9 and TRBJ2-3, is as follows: DSGVTQTPKHLITATGQRVTLRCSPRSGDLSVYWYQQSLDQGLQFLIQYYNGEERAKGNILERFSAQQFPDLHSELNLSSLELGDSALYFCASSGGGASTDTQYFGPGTRLTVL.

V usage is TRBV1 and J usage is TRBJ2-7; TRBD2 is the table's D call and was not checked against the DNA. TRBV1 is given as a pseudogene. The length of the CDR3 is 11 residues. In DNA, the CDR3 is TGCACCAGCAGACTTACACCGGGGCAGTACTTC. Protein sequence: CTSRLTPGQYF.

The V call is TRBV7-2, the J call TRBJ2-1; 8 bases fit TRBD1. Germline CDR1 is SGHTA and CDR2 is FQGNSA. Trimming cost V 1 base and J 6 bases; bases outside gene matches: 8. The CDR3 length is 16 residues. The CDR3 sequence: CASSLGTGKEANEQFF. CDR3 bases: TGTGCCAGCAGCTTAGGGACAGGGAAAGAAGCCAATGAGCAGTTCTTC.

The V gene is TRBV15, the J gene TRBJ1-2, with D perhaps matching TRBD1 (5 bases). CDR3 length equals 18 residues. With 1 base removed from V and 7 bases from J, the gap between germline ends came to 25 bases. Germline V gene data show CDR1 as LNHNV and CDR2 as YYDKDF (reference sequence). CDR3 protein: CATSRAMGVAAGGAGYTF. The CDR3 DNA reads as TGTGCCACCAGCAGAGCGATGGGAGTGGCCGCCGGGGGTGCTGGCTACACCTTC.

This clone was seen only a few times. In DNA form, the CDR3 reads TGTGCCACCTCAACCCTGTCATACAATGAGCAGTTCTTC. It translates to CATSTLSYNEQFF. This chain uses TRBV19 with TRBJ2-1, with D hard to call. V shed 10 bases and J shed 4 bases, with 14 bases lying between them. Germline V gives CDR1 LNHDA, CDR2 SQIVND (reference sequence). This CDR3 region has 13 residues.

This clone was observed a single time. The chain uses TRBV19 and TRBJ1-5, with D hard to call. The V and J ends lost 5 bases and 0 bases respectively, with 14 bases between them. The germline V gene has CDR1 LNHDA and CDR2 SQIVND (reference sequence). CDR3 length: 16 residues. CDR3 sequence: CASSVTGGLSNQPQHF. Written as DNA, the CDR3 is TGTGCCAGTAGTGTGACGGGAGGGCTTAGCAATCAGCCCCAGCATTTT.

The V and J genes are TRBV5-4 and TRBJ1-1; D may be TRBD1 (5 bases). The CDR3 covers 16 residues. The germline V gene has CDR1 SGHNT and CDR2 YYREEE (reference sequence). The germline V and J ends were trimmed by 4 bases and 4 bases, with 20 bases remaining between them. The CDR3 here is CASSPLGGAAGTEAFF. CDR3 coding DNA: TGTGCCAGCAGCCCCCTCGGGGGAGCTGCGGGCACTGAAGCTTTCTTT.

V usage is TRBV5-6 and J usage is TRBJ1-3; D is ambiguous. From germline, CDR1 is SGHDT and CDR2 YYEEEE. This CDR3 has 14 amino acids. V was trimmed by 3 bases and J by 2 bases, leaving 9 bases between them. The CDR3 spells CASSSRLAGNTIYF. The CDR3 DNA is TGTGCCAGCAGCTCTAGACTAGCTGGAAACACCATATATTTT.

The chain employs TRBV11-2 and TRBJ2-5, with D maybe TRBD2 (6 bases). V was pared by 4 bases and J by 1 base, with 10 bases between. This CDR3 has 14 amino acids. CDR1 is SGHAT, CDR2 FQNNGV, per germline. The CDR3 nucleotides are TGTGCCAGCAGCTCCAGCGGGCTCCAAGAGACCCAGTACTTC. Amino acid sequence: CASSSSGLQETQYF. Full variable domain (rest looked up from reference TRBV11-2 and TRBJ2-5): EAGVAQSPRYKIIEKRQSVAFWCNPISGHATLYWYQQILGQGPKLLIQFQNNGVVDDSQLPKDRFSAERLKGVDSTLKIQPAKLEDSAVYLCASSSSGLQETQYFGPGTRLLVL.

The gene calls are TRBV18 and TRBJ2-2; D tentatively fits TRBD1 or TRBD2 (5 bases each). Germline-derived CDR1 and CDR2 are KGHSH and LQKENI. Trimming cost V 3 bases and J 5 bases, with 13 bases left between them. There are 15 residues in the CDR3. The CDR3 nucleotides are TGTGCCAGCTCACCGGCAGGGTCGGGGACCGGGGAGCTGTTTTTT. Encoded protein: CASSPAGSGTGELFF. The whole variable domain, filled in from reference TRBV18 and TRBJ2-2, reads NAGVMQNPRHLVRRRGQEARLRCSPMKGHSHVYWYRQLPEEGLKFMVYLQKENIIDESGMPKERFSAEFPKEGPSILRIQQVVRGDSAAYFCASSPAGSGTGELFFGEGSRLTVL.

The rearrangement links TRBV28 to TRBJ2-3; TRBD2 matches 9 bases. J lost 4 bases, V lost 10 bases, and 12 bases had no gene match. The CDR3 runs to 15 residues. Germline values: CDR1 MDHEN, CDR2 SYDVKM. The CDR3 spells CATPSERGAADTQYF. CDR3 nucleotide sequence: TGTGCCACCCCGTCCGAGCGGGGGGCGGCAGATACGCAGTATTTT. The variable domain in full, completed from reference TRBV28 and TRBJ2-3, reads DVKVTQSSRYLVKRTGEKVFLECVQDMDHENMFWYRQDPGLGLRLIYFSYDVKMKEKGDIPEGYSVSREKKERFSLILESASTNQTSMYLCATPSERGAADTQYFGPGTRLTVL.

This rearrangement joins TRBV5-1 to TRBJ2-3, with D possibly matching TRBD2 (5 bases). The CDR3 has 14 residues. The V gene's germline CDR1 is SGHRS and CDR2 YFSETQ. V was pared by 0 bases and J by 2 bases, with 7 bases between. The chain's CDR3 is CASSLAGYTDTQYF. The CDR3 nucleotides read TGCGCCAGCAGCTTGGCGGGGTACACAGATACGCAGTATTTT.

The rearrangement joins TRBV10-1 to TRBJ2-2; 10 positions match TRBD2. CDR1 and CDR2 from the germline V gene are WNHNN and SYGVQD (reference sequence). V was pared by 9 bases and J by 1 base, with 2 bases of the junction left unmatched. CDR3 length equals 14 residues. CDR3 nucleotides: TGCGCCAGTGGGACTAGCGAGAACACCGGGGAGCTGTTTTTT. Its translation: CASGTSENTGELFF.

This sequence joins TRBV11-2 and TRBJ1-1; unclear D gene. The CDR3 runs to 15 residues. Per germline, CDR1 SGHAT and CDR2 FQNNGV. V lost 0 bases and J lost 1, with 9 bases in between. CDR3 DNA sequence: TGTGCCAGCAGCTTAGAGCCAGGTGGGAACACTGAAGCTTTCTTT. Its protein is CASSLEPGGNTEAFF.

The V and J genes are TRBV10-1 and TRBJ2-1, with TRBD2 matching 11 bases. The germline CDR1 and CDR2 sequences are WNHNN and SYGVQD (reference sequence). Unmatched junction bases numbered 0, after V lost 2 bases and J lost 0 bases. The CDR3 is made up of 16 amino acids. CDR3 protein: CASSELAGGSYNEQFF. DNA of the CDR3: TGCGCCAGCAGTGAGCTAGCGGGGGGCTCCTACAATGAGCAGTTCTTC.

This chain's CDR3 is CASTGAEGYTF. The DNA of the CDR3 is TGTGCCAGCACCGGGGCGGAGGGCTACACCTTC. The V and J genes are TRBV6-6 and TRBJ1-2; D may be TRBD1 (5 bases). CDR1 MNHNY and CDR2 SVGAGI come from the germline V gene (reference sequence). V was clipped by 7 bases and J by 8 bases, with 11 bases between them. The CDR3 has 11 amino acids.

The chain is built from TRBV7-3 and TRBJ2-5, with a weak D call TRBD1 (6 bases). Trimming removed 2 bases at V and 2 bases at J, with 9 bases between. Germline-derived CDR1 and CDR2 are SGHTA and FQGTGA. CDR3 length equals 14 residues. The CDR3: CASSLGQRQETQYF. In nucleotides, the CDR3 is TGTGCCAGCAGCTTAGGACAGAGGCAAGAGACCCAGTACTTC.

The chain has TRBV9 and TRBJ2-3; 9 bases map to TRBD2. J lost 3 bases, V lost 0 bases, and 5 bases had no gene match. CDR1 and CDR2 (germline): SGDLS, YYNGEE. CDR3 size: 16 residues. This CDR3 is CASSVGRRGGTDTQYF. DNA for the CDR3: TGTGCCAGCAGCGTAGGCAGGCGGGGGGGTACAGATACGCAGTATTTT. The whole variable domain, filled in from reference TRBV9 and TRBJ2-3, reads DSGVTQTPKHLITATGQRVTLRCSPRSGDLSVYWYQQSLDQGLQFLIQYYNGEERAKGNILERFSAQQFPDLHSELNLSSLELGDSALYFCASSVGRRGGTDTQYFGPGTRLTVL.

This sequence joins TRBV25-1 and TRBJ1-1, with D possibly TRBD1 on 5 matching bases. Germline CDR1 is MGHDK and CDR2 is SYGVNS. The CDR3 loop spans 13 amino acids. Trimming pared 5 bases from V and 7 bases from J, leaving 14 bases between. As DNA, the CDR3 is TGTGCCAGCAGTCAGGGAGGACCGGTTGAAGCTTTCTTT. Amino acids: CASSQGGPVEAFF.

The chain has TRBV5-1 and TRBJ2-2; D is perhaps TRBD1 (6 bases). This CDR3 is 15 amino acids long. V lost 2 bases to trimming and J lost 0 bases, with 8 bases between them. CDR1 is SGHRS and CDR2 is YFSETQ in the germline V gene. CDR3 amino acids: CASSFGTTNTGELFF. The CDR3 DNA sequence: TGCGCCAGCAGCTTCGGGACAACGAACACCGGGGAGCTGTTTTTT.

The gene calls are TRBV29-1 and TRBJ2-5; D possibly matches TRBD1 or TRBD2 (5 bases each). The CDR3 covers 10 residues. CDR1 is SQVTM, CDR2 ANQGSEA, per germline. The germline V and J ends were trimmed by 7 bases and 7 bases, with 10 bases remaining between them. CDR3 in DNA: TGCAGCGGCCTGAGGGGGACCCAGTACTTC. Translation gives CSGLRGTQYF.

As DNA, the CDR3 is TGTGCCTGGAGTGTAAACAGGGGATTTGCAGATACGCAGTATTTT. Protein product: CAWSVNRGFADTQYF. The chain links TRBV30 to TRBJ2-3, with 7 bases identical to TRBD1. The CDR3 consists of 15 residues. Per the germline V gene, CDR1 is GTSNPN and CDR2 is SVGIG (reference sequence). The V and J ends lost 0 bases and 4 bases, in that order; junction bases with no gene match: 7.

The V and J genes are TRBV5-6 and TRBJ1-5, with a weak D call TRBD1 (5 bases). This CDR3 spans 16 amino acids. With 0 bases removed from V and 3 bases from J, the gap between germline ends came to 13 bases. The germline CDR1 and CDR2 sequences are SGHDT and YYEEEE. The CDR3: CASSLDGEGNNQPQHF. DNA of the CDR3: TGTGCCAGCAGCTTGGACGGGGAGGGGAACAATCAGCCCCAGCATTTT.

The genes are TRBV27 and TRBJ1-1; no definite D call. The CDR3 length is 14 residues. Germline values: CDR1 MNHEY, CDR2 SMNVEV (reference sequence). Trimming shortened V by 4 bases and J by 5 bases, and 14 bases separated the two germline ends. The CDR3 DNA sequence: TGTGCCAGCAGTTCCCGAGAGGGTAGGACTGAAGCTTTCTTT. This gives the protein CASSSREGRTEAFF.

As DNA, the CDR3 is TGTGCCAGCAGGACGGAAGCGTTTCCAGGCTCCTACGAGCAGTACTTC. Residues: CASRTEAFPGSYEQYF. The chain employs TRBV6-4 and TRBJ2-7, with no clear D. V was trimmed by 6 bases and J by 0 bases, leaving 18 bases between them. Germline CDR1 reads MRHNA; CDR2 reads SNTAGT. The length of the CDR3 is 16 residues.

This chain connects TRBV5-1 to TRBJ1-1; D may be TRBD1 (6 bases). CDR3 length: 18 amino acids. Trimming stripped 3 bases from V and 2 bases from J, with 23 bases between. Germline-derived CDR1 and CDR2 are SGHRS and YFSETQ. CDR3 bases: TGCGCCAGCAGCTCCTCCCGGGGGGCCAGGGCCGATAACACTGAAGCTTTCTTT. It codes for CASSSSRGARADNTEAFF.

The CDR3 sequence is CAGRKGTGGLPLHF. For the CDR3, the DNA is TGTGCCGGCCGCAAGGGAACAGGGGGCCTACCCCTCCACTTT. The chain employs TRBV30 and TRBJ1-6, with 9 bases identical to TRBD1. The junction had 14 bases not matched to a gene; V was cut back by 8 bases and J by 12 bases. Germline V gives CDR1 GTSNPN, CDR2 SVGIG (reference sequence). The CDR3 covers 14 residues.

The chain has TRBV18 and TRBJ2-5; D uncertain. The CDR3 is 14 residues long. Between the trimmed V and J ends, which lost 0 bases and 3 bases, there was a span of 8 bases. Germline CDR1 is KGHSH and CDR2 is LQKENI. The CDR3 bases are TGTGCCAGCTCACCACCGGAGAGCAAAGAGACCCAGTACTTC. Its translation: CASSPPESKETQYF.

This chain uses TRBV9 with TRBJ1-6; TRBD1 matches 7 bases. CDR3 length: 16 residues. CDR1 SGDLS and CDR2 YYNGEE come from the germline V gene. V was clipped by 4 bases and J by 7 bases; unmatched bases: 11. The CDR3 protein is CASSQDRDRQNSPLHF. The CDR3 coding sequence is TGTGCCAGCAGCCAAGACAGGGACAGACAGAATTCACCCCTCCACTTT.

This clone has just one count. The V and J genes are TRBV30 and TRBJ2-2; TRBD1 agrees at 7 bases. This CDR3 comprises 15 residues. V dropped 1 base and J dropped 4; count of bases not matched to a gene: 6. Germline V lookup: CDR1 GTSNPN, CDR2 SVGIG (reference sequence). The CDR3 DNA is TGTGCCTGGAGTGCGGACAGGTTGAGCACCGGGGAGCTGTTTTTT. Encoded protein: CAWSADRLSTGELFF.

CDR3 protein: CASSPGTGETYEQYF. The CDR3 region has the DNA TGCGCCAGCAGCCCAGGGACAGGGGAAACCTACGAGCAGTACTTC. The rearrangement links TRBV5-1 to TRBJ2-7; TRBD1 agrees at 10 bases. V trimming: 4 bases; J trimming: 2 bases; junction bases outside the gene matches: 6. Germline V gene lookup returns CDR1 SGHRS and CDR2 YFSETQ. The CDR3 extends over 15 amino acids.

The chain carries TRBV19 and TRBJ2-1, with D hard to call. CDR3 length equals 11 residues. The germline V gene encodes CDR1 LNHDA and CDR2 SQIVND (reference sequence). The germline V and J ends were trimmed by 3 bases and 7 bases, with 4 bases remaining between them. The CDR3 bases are TGTGCCAGTAGTATTAGGAATGAGCAGTTCTTC. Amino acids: CASSIRNEQFF.